These 27 T cell receptor beta chains came from one sample sequenced in a study of T-cell reconstitution after alpha-beta-depleted transplantation in children. Unique molecular identifiers tagged the TCRbeta library. TCRdb re-called the PCR reads through MiXCR, storing one row per CDR3 protein. The sample has 240,000 or so distinct CDR3 sequences; 12% are singletons. Sequenced here: PBMCs from the stem cell graft donor, sampled from the stem cell graft. All receptors come from a human donor who donated a stem cell graft to a child with acute lymphoblastic leukemia.

This clonotype was detected many times. The chain recombines TRBV14 with TRBJ1-4; unclear D gene. The CDR3 length is 13 residues. CDR1 and CDR2 (germline): SGHDN, FVKESK. Trimming took 3 bases from V and 8 from J, leaving 10 bases between them. The CDR3 here is CASSQGAVEKLFF. For the CDR3, the DNA is TGTGCCAGCAGCCAGGGTGCCGTCGAAAAACTGTTTTTT. The complete variable domain, with remaining parts taken from reference TRBV14 and TRBJ1-4, reads EAGVTQFPSHSVIEKGQTVTLRCDPISGHDNLYWYRRVMGKEIKFLLHFVKESKQDESGMPNNRFLAERTGGTYSTLKVQPAELEDSGVYFCASSQGAVEKLFFGSGTQLSVL.

This clonotype was counted ten times or more. The CDR3 bases are TGTGCCATCAGTGAGTCAAAGGGTTCCCGCGATGGCTACACCTTC. Protein sequence: CAISESKGSRDGYTF. The chain joins TRBV10-3 to TRBJ1-2; no clear D gene. This CDR3 region has 15 residues. V was shortened by 0 bases and J by 6 bases, with 14 bases between the two germline ends. Germline lookup yields CDR1 ENHRY and CDR2 SYGVKD.

This clonotype has a count of ten or more. V and J are TRBV5-1 and TRBJ2-7; 7 bases are shared with TRBD2. The CDR3 loop spans 15 amino acids. CDR1 is SGHRS and CDR2 is YFSETQ in the germline V gene. Unmatched junction bases numbered 11, after V lost 4 bases and J lost 4 bases. The CDR3 DNA reads as TGCGCCAGCAGCCCAAGTCCGGGAGGCGTTTACGAGCAGTACTTC. Amino acid sequence: CASSPSPGGVYEQYF. The variable domain in full, completed from reference TRBV5-1 and TRBJ2-7, reads KAGVTQTPRYLIKTRGQQVTLSCSPISGHRSVSWYQQTPGQGLQFLFEYFSETQRNKGNFPGRFSGRQFSNSRSEMNVSTLELGDSALYLCASSPSPGGVYEQYFGPGTRLTVT.

In its sample, this clonotype was seen many times. This chain links TRBV27 with TRBJ2-6; 7 bases are shared with TRBD1. There are 18 residues in the CDR3. CDR1 is MNHEY and CDR2 is SMNVEV in the germline V gene (reference sequence). The V gene end was trimmed by 2 bases and the J gene end by 0 bases; junction bases not matched to a gene: 7. This CDR3 is CASSLTFRGNSGANVLTF. The DNA of the CDR3 is TGTGCCAGCAGTTTAACTTTCAGGGGGAACTCTGGGGCCAACGTCCTGACTTTC.

This clonotype was detected ten times or more. V gene TRBV10-3 combines with J gene TRBJ2-2; TRBD1 might be the D (5 bases). Between the trimmed V and J ends, which lost 2 bases and 4 bases, there was a span of 14 bases. CDR1 and CDR2 from the germline V gene are ENHRY and SYGVKD. The CDR3 runs to 16 residues. The CDR3 coding sequence is TGTGCCATCAGTGAGGAGTCAGGGCGATTCACCGGGGAGCTGTTTTTT. It yields the protein CAISEESGRFTGELFF.

This chain uses TRBV7-8 with TRBJ2-3; 9 nucleotides agree with TRBD2. CDR3 length: 14 amino acids. Trimming removed 4 bases from V and 3 bases from J; junction bases left unmatched: 2. CDR1 is SGHVS, CDR2 FQNEAQ, per germline. CDR3 sequence (DNA): TGTGCCAGCAGCTGGCTAGCGGGGACAGATACGCAGTATTTT. It encodes CASSWLAGTDTQYF.

The table lists this clonotype with a few counts. V is TRBV11-2 and J is TRBJ2-7; 9 bases agree with TRBD2. V was clipped by 6 bases and J by 0 bases; unmatched bases: 6. Looked up from germline, CDR1 is SGHAT and CDR2 is FQNNGV. This CDR3 region has 15 residues. Written as DNA, the CDR3 is TGTGCCAGCAGTTCACTAGCGGGCCTCTCCTACGAGCAGTACTTC. Its protein product is CASSSLAGLSYEQYF.

This clonotype has ten or more counts. The genes are TRBV6-5 and TRBJ2-1; D unresolved. CDR1 and CDR2 (germline): MNHEY, SVGAGI. V lost 2 bases to trimming and J lost 14 bases, with 16 bases between them. This CDR3 is 13 amino acids long. This CDR3 reads CASSYANTAGEFF. DNA for the CDR3: TGTGCCAGCAGTTACGCGAATACGGCCGGAGAGTTCTTC.

This clonotype was detected ten times or more. The CDR3 spells CSVSQGLNYGYTF. CDR3 in DNA: TGCAGCGTTTCGCAAGGGCTGAACTATGGCTACACCTTC. The chain combines TRBV29-1 with TRBJ1-2, with D hard to call. V lost 5 bases to trimming and J lost 2 bases, with 12 bases between them. CDR3 length equals 13 residues. Germline values: CDR1 SQVTM, CDR2 ANQGSEA.

This clonotype was seen a handful of times. This sequence joins TRBV7-9 and TRBJ2-1, with a tentative D call TRBD2 (5 bases). Per the germline V gene, CDR1 is SEHNR and CDR2 is FQNEAQ (reference sequence). CDR3 length equals 16 residues. Trimming took 2 bases from V and 7 from J, leaving 18 bases between them. CDR3 DNA: TGTGCCAGCAGCTTACCTCACGACGGCCCGGGGAATGAGCAGTTCTTC. Residues: CASSLPHDGPGNEQFF.

This clonotype occurred a few times. The gene calls are TRBV18 and TRBJ2-7; D might be TRBD1 (5 bases). The V end lost 6 bases, the J end lost 1 base, and 10 bases lay between the germline ends. CDR3 length: 13 residues. CDR1 KGHSH and CDR2 LQKENI come from the germline V gene. The CDR3 DNA reads as TGTGCCAGCTCCCCGACAGATTCCTACGAGCAGTACTTC. This encodes CASSPTDSYEQYF.

The sample holds many counts of this clonotype. The V gene is TRBV19, the J gene TRBJ2-3, with D perhaps assigned TRBD1 or TRBD2 (5 bases each). V lost 6 bases and J 2 bases, leaving 18 bases between the germline ends. The CDR3 length is 16 residues. Germline V CDR1 and CDR2: LNHDA, SQIVND (reference sequence). In DNA form, the CDR3 reads TGTGCCAGTAGCCCGAAGGGGCGGGCGTACACAGATACGCAGTATTTT. This gives the protein CASSPKGRAYTDTQYF.

About this clonotype itself: This may come from a read error, since a much larger clone is one base off. The chain joins TRBV7-2 to TRBJ1-5; D is unresolved. The ends were cut back, 2 bases at V and 11 bases at J, with 10 bases in the middle. CDR1 is SGHTA and CDR2 is FQGNSA in the germline V gene. The CDR3 has 12 residues. The CDR3, as DNA: TGTGCCAGCAGCTTATATGGGATGGCCCAGCATTTT. Translation gives CASSLYGMAQHF.

Note on this clonotype: Because it lacks the conserved phenylalanine or tryptophan at the end, this CDR3 is likely a read error. This chain joins TRBV20-1 and TRBJ2-5; TRBD1 aligns across 12 bases. This CDR3 contains 14 residues. J gave up 5 bases and V 4 bases, and 5 bases lay outside the gene matches. Germline V lookup: CDR1 DFQATT, CDR2 SNEGSKA (reference sequence). CDR3 DNA: TGCAGTGCTACGGGACAGGGGGCTCTGGAGACCCAGTACTAC. Protein product: CSATGQGALETQYY.

This clonotype was detected only a few times. The junction and the germline gene differ at one end; a read error may be behind it. V is TRBV6-5 and J is TRBJ2-3, with D possibly TRBD2 on 5 matching bases. The CDR3 runs 15 residues. Germline-derived CDR1 and CDR2 are MNHEY and SVGAGI. The CDR3 reads CANSYSQRSTDTQYF. The CDR3 coding sequence is TGTGCCAACAGTTACTCTCAGCGGAGCACAGATACGCAGTATTTT.

The sample holds many counts of this clonotype. The V gene is TRBV28, the J gene TRBJ2-5, with a possible D match to TRBD1 (5 bases). The V end lost 4 bases, the J end lost 5 bases, and 26 bases lay between the germline ends. Per the germline V gene, CDR1 is MDHEN and CDR2 is SYDVKM. This CDR3 is built from 18 residues. The CDR3 protein is CASSSYAAAEGPGETQYF. CDR3 sequence (DNA): TGTGCCAGCAGTTCGTACGCTGCGGCGGAAGGGCCAGGGGAGACCCAGTACTTC.

Many counts were recorded for this clonotype. This chain uses TRBV20-1 with TRBJ2-7; D might be TRBD1 or TRBD2, each matching 5 bases. CDR1 is DFQATT and CDR2 is SNEGSKA in the germline V gene (reference sequence). CDR3 length: 15 amino acids. V dropped 0 bases and J dropped 1 base, with 13 bases sitting between them. The CDR3 DNA follows: TGCAGTGCTAGAGATACCGTCTGGGGGTCCTACGAGCAGTACTTC. Translated: CSARDTVWGSYEQYF.

This clonotype has ten or more counts. V gene TRBV5-1 combines with J gene TRBJ1-1; possible D gene TRBD1, 6 bases. Trimming stripped 3 bases from V and 1 base from J, with 10 bases between. The CDR3 has 14 residues. The germline V gene has CDR1 SGHRS and CDR2 YFSETQ. In nucleotides, the CDR3 is TGCGCCAGCAGCTCATTGGGACAGAACACTGAAGCTTTCTTT. This encodes CASSSLGQNTEAFF. The variable domain in full, with the rest retrieved from reference TRBV5-1 and TRBJ1-1, is KAGVTQTPRYLIKTRGQQVTLSCSPISGHRSVSWYQQTPGQGLQFLFEYFSETQRNKGNFPGRFSGRQFSNSRSEMNVSTLELGDSALYLCASSSLGQNTEAFFGQGTRLTVV.

This clonotype has at least ten counts. The chain couples TRBV5-1 to TRBJ1-5; TRBD1 matches at 8 bases. Germline CDR1 reads SGHRS; CDR2 reads YFSETQ. V lost 1 base and J lost 7; bases outside the gene matches: 4. The CDR3 extends over 14 amino acids. The CDR3 sequence: CASSLRTGQQPQHF. The CDR3 coding sequence is TGCGCCAGCAGCTTGCGGACAGGGCAGCAGCCCCAGCATTTT.

This clonotype was picked up many times. The rearrangement uses TRBV7-2 and TRBJ2-7, with D uncertain. The V end lost 1 base, the J end lost 3 bases, and 16 bases lay between the germline ends. CDR3 length equals 16 residues. The germline V gene encodes CDR1 SGHTA and CDR2 FQGNSA. The CDR3 sequence is CASSLGAAQWIYEQYF. The CDR3 coding sequence is TGTGCCAGCAGCTTAGGGGCAGCGCAATGGATCTACGAGCAGTACTTC.

This clonotype was counted at least ten times. A junction end diverges from the germline sequence, so it may reflect a read error. This chain uses TRBV5-1 with TRBJ2-3; 7 bases align to TRBD2. The germline CDR1 and CDR2 sequences are SGHRS and YFSETQ. CDR3 length equals 14 residues. DNA of the CDR3: TGTGCCAGCAGCCCAGGGAGGGGCACAGATACGCAGTATTTT. This translates into CASSPGRGTDTQYF.

V and J are TRBV20-1 and TRBJ2-5, with 10 bases matching TRBD2. This CDR3 is 17 amino acids long. The J segment lost 10 bases and the V segment lost 1 base, leaving 18 bases of the junction unmatched. Germline-derived CDR1 and CDR2 are DFQATT and SNEGSKA (reference sequence). The CDR3 nucleotides read TGCAGTGCTAGAGCGGTAGCGGGAGGCCCGAGGGGTAGCATCCAGTACTTC. Residues: CSARAVAGGPRGSIQYF.

V and J are TRBV7-9 and TRBJ1-1; D uncertain. Looked up from germline, CDR1 is SEHNR and CDR2 is FQNEAQ (reference sequence). V was shortened by 6 bases and J by 4 bases, with 9 bases between the two germline ends. There are 12 residues in the CDR3. CDR3 sequence: CASSISSTEAFF. The CDR3 DNA sequence: TGTGCCAGCAGTATTTCGTCCACTGAAGCTTTCTTT.

The table lists this clonotype with many counts. The rearrangement joins TRBV4-2 to TRBJ2-1, with D possibly being TRBD2 (5 bases). The CDR3 is made up of 15 amino acids. With 2 bases removed from V and 6 bases from J, the gap between germline ends came to 14 bases. The V gene's germline CDR1 is LGHNA and CDR2 YNFKEQ. CDR3 DNA sequence: TGTGCCAGCAGCCAATCCGGGAATGTATTCAATGAGCAGTTCTTC. It is translated as CASSQSGNVFNEQFF.

This clonotype was counted many times. The V and J genes are TRBV20-1 and TRBJ2-1; tentative D call: TRBD2 (6 bases). The germline gives CDR1 DFQATT, CDR2 SNEGSKA (reference sequence). The CDR3 contains 10 residues. V shed 8 bases and J shed 6 bases, with 8 bases lying between them. CDR3 amino acids: CSRRANEQFF. The CDR3 nucleotides are TGCAGTCGGAGGGCCAATGAGCAGTTCTTC.

This clonotype appeared many times. The CDR3 protein is CAISTGQTGELFF. The CDR3 nucleotides read TGTGCCATCAGTACGGGACAAACCGGGGAGCTGTTTTTT. The chain uses TRBV10-3 and TRBJ2-2; perhaps TRBD1 as D (6 bases). V was pared by 5 bases and J by 5 bases, with 9 bases between. Looked up from germline, CDR1 is ENHRY and CDR2 is SYGVKD. CDR3 length: 13 amino acids.

This clonotype was picked up many times. V and J are TRBV29-1 and TRBJ2-5, with a tentative D call TRBD2 (5 bases). Germline V gene lookup returns CDR1 SQVTM and CDR2 ANQGSEA. V was trimmed by 8 bases and J by 6 bases, leaving 16 bases between them. The CDR3 has 12 residues. CDR3 DNA: TGCAGCCTACGGACTGGAAGACAGACCCAGTACTTC. Protein product: CSLRTGRQTQYF. The entire variable domain, with the rest obtained from reference TRBV29-1 and TRBJ2-5, is as follows: SAVISQKPSRDICQRGTSLTIQCQVDSQVTMMFWYRQQPGQSLTLIATANQGSEATYESGFVIDKFPISRPNLTFSTLTVSNMSPEDSSIYLCSLRTGRQTQYFGPGTRLLVL.